This T cell receptor (beta chain) is from a study of early T cells in non-severe SARS-CoV-2 infection. Study at large: Bulk RNA from unsorted whole blood was sequenced; chains were unpaired.

This CDR3 comprises 10 residues. V was cut by 7 bases and J by 6 bases, with 9 bases left in between. In germline, CDR1 is SQVTM, CDR2 ANQGSEA. This clonotype has just a few counts. Individually, cDNA molecules had unique molecular identifiers attached to them. In TCRdb, the 5' RACE reads were re-called with MiXCR into one record per CDR3 protein. Here the sample spans around 59,000 distinct CDR3 sequences, around 11% being singletons. Sequencing was performed on whole blood. This receptor was obtained from an adult who was a healthcare worker with PCR-confirmed SARS-CoV-2 infection or an uninfected control (not recorded which). This rearrangement joins TRBV29-1 to TRBJ1-1, with D hard to call. CDR3 sequence reads: CSGLDSEAFF. The CDR3 DNA reads as TGCAGCGGTCTTGACTCTGAAGCTTTCTTT.